This record concerns one T cell receptor beta chain sequence. The antigen remains unidentified. These data come from a study of PD-1 blockade in classical Hodgkin lymphoma. Study in general: A 3 mg/kg intravenous dose of nivolumab was received by patients every 2 weeks.

Overall study findings and caveats: CD4+ TCR diversity, unlike CD8+, rose significantly by C4D1. Reasons behind the repertoire differences stay unclear, perhaps disease activity or earlier therapy.

Here immunoSEQ multiplex PCR was the method, and the copy in TCRdb shows in-frame clones only, minus some. The sample includes tens of thousands of clones, roughly nine tenths of them seen just once. Each patient experienced a relapse that followed autologous stem cell transplantation, and brentuximab vedotin exposure varied. Classifying best responses yielded complete response, partial response or progressive disease. V lost 3 bases and J lost 8, with 13 bases in between. Germline CDR1 reads KGHSH; CDR2 reads LQKENI. This CDR3 region has 13 residues. Material: peripheral blood mononuclear cells (PBMCs), obtained at baseline. The J gene is TRBJ1-2, the V gene TRBV18; tentatively, D is TRBD1 (6 bases). The clonotype comes from a human donor with classical Hodgkin lymphoma. The CDR3 reads CASSPQGNDGYTF. The CDR3 nucleotides read TGTGCCAGCTCACCCCAGGGGAATGACGGCTACACCTTC.